The present T cell receptor (beta chain) was sequenced within a study of technical replicates of blood from a few donors. The assay was immunoSEQ multiplex PCR, and TCRdb's table has in-frame clones only and misses some. The sample carries around 85,000 clones, roughly 94% recorded once. The CDR3 spans 15 residues. The specimen was T cells isolated from PBMCs. The V gene is TRBV12-2, the J gene TRBJ1-1; the table's D call, TRBD1, was not checked against the DNA. TRBV12-2 is noted as a pseudogene. This TCR was recovered from a human donor in good health. CDR3 loop: CASRLDTTGSTEAFF. Here the CDR3 DNA reads TGTGCAAGTCGCTTAGACACGACAGGATCCACTGAAGCTTTCTTT.